Following are 24 T cell receptor beta chains from one sample sequenced in a study of shared clonotypes between healthy human individuals. Profiled with immunoSEQ multiplex PCR; TCRdb holds only in-frame clones, not every one. The data hold approximately 98,000 clones, with about 71% observed a single time. Specimen: memory CD8+ T cells sorted from blood. Regarding subset: CD45RO+ cells pooled with CCR7-negative TemRA cells. The receptors derive from a woman younger than 45 in good health.

The chain uses TRBV28 and TRBJ2-3; 9 bases line up with TRBD1. CDR3 length equals 14 residues. The V and J ends lost 8 bases and 1 base, in that order; junction bases with no gene match: 4. CDR1 is MDHEN and CDR2 is SYDVKM in the germline V gene. The CDR3 DNA reads as TGTGCCAGCCATACAGGGGGCGGCACAGATACGCAGTATTTT. Amino acids: CASHTGGGTDTQYF.

The genes are TRBV18 and TRBJ2-7; 13 bases line up with TRBD2. J was trimmed by 3 bases and V by 4 bases; bases with no gene match: 3. Per the germline V gene, CDR1 is KGHSH and CDR2 is LQKENI. The CDR3 contains 15 residues. CDR3 amino acids: CASSQGLAGDYEQYF. The CDR3 coding sequence is TGTGCCAGCTCACAAGGACTAGCGGGAGACTACGAGCAGTACTTC.

This rearrangement joins TRBV10-3 to TRBJ1-1; D is unresolved. CDR1 and CDR2 from the germline V gene are ENHRY and SYGVKD. The CDR3 totals 13 residues. V lost 7 bases and J lost 5, with 14 bases in between. The CDR3, as DNA: TGTGCCATCACCTTGGACCTACAAACTGAAGCTTTCTTT. Its protein product is CAITLDLQTEAFF.

The rearrangement links TRBV4-1 to TRBJ1-5; D perhaps matches TRBD1 (5 bases). The CDR3 is 17 amino acids. Per the germline V gene, CDR1 is MGHRA and CDR2 is YSYEKL. With 4 bases removed from V and 7 bases from J, the gap between germline ends came to 23 bases. The CDR3 bases are TGCGCCAGCAGCCTCCAGCCCGGGCAGGGTCTACAGCAGCCCCAGCATTTT. Translated: CASSLQPGQGLQQPQHF.

Ten or more counts support this clone. J is TRBJ1-2 and V is TRBV5-8; D call uncertain. Germline loops: CDR1 SGHTS, CDR2 YDEGEE. This CDR3 comprises 12 residues. V shed 1 base and J shed 5 bases, with 6 bases lying between them. CDR3 sequence: CASSLRGYGYTF. The CDR3 DNA sequence: TGTGCCAGCAGCTTGCGGGGATATGGCTACACCTTC.

A single count supports this clone. The rearrangement uses TRBV13 and TRBJ1-1, with D uncertain. V was cut by 1 base and J by 6 bases, with 12 bases left in between. Germline V CDR1 and CDR2: PRHDT, FYEKMQ (reference sequence). The CDR3 length is 14 residues. The CDR3 nucleotides are TGTGCCAGCAGCTTAGAAGGGAGCGGTCCTGAAGCTTTCTTT. Translated, it gives CASSLEGSGPEAFF.

V and J are TRBV28 and TRBJ1-2; D unclear. Germline CDR1 is MDHEN and CDR2 is SYDVKM. This CDR3 has 14 residues. V gave up 3 bases and J gave up 4 bases, with 12 bases separating them. The CDR3 loop reads CASSFHRSFYGYTF. For the CDR3, the DNA is TGTGCCAGCAGTTTTCACCGCTCCTTCTATGGCTACACCTTC.

This CDR3 reads CASSLGGSPSFYEQYF. As DNA, the CDR3 is TGCGCCAGCAGCTTGGGAGGTAGTCCCTCTTTCTACGAGCAGTACTTC. V gene TRBV5-1 combines with J gene TRBJ2-7; D call uncertain. Germline CDR1 is SGHRS and CDR2 is YFSETQ. The germline V and J ends were trimmed by 0 bases and 3 bases, with 16 bases remaining between them. CDR3 length: 16 amino acids.

This clone was counted only a few times. J is TRBJ1-1 and V is TRBV5-1; a possible D gene is TRBD1 (5 bases). This CDR3 is 15 amino acids long. The germline V and J ends were trimmed by 4 bases and 0 bases, with 13 bases remaining between them. The germline gives CDR1 SGHRS, CDR2 YFSETQ. CDR3 residues: CASSPRQGLNTEAFF. The CDR3 nucleotides are TGCGCCAGCAGCCCACGTCAGGGTTTGAACACTGAAGCTTTCTTT.

This clone was seen only once. DNA for the CDR3: TGTGCCAGTAGCGGCCCAGCAGGGAACACTGAAGCTTTCTTT. It is translated as CASSGPAGNTEAFF. The rearrangement joins TRBV19 to TRBJ1-1; D unresolved. V lost 6 bases to trimming and J lost 1 base, with 12 bases between them. The CDR3 is 14 amino acids. Germline loops: CDR1 LNHDA, CDR2 SQIVND (reference sequence).

The chain links TRBV6-6 to TRBJ2-1; TRBD2 aligns across 9 bases. The V and J ends lost 4 bases and 3 bases, in that order; junction bases with no gene match: 1. The CDR3 covers 14 residues. From germline, CDR1 is MNHNY and CDR2 SVGAGI (reference sequence). CDR3 sequence: CASSLTSGYNEQFF. CDR3 DNA sequence: TGTGCCAGCAGTTTGACTAGCGGCTACAATGAGCAGTTCTTC.

The table lists this clone with a count of one. The CDR3 DNA is TGTGCCAGCAGTTTATCCCTAGCTAGTACCTACGAGCAGTACTTC. Its translation: CASSLSLASTYEQYF. The chain joins TRBV7-3 to TRBJ2-7; tentative D call: TRBD2 (5 bases). Trimming removed 6 bases from V and 2 bases from J, with 17 bases in between. The germline V gene encodes CDR1 SGHTA and CDR2 FQGTGA. The CDR3 has 15 amino acids.

CDR3 sequence reads: CASSFIGDSYEQYF. Written as DNA, the CDR3 is TGTGCCAGCAGCTTTATTGGTGATTCCTACGAGCAGTACTTC. The chain uses TRBV7-8 and TRBJ2-7, with D unresolved. Germline CDR1 is SGHVS and CDR2 is FQNEAQ. The CDR3 consists of 14 residues. Trimming pared 3 bases from V and 1 base from J, leaving 10 bases between.

This clone was seen many times. The chain couples TRBV4-2 to TRBJ1-6; unclear D gene. The CDR3 runs 12 residues. Trimming stripped 1 base from V and 13 bases from J, with 8 bases between. From germline, CDR1 is LGHNA and CDR2 YNFKEQ. The CDR3 loop is CASSQVGGPLHF. CDR3 nucleotides: TGTGCCAGCAGCCAAGTAGGCGGCCCCCTCCACTTT.

The chain combines TRBV2 with TRBJ1-5, with D possibly matching TRBD1 (5 bases). V was clipped by 6 bases and J by 7 bases, with 19 bases between them. Germline CDR1 reads SNHLY; CDR2 reads FYNNEI. The CDR3 loop spans 15 amino acids. For the CDR3, the DNA is TGTGCCAGCAGAGTTGGGACCCCCTCTAGCCAGCCCCAGCATTTT. Translating gives CASRVGTPSSQPQHF.

This sequence joins TRBV7-9 and TRBJ2-1; 12 bases align to TRBD2. Losses at the gene ends were 3 bases for V and 4 bases for J; bases not matched to a gene: 7. The CDR3 spans 17 residues. Germline CDR1 and CDR2: SEHNR and FQNEAQ (reference sequence). Here the CDR3 DNA reads TGTGCCAGCAGCTTTGGGACTAGCGGGTCCGCATACAATGAGCAGTTCTTC. It is translated as CASSFGTSGSAYNEQFF.

This chain joins TRBV11-2 and TRBJ1-2; TRBD1 might be the D (6 bases). CDR1 and CDR2 from the germline V gene are SGHAT and FQNNGV. Trimming took off 4 bases at V and 5 bases at J, with 20 bases between the two ends. This CDR3 has 16 amino acids. The CDR3: CASSSLAGARGYGYTF. The CDR3 bases are TGTGCCAGCAGCTCTCTGGCAGGGGCGCGAGGATATGGCTACACCTTC.

V and J are TRBV4-1 and TRBJ1-1; possible D gene TRBD1, 5 bases. The germline V gene has CDR1 MGHRA and CDR2 YSYEKL. The CDR3 is 14 amino acids. Trimming took 4 bases from V and 7 from J, leaving 16 bases between them. CDR3 DNA sequence: TGCGCCAGCAGCCCACCGTTGACAGAGTTTGAAGCTTTCTTT. This encodes CASSPPLTEFEAFF.

This clone was found a few times. J is TRBJ1-3 and V is TRBV6-4; no reliable D call. CDR1 and CDR2 (germline): MRHNA, SNTAGT. V was trimmed by 0 bases and J by 0 bases, leaving 6 bases between them. The CDR3 length is 15 residues. The CDR3 reads CASSDSAGSGNTIYF. CDR3 coding DNA: TGTGCCAGCAGTGACTCCGCAGGCTCTGGAAACACCATATATTTT.

This clone was picked up a small number of times. The CDR3 nucleotides read TGTGCCAGCAGTACCCACCAGGGATCGAATGCTTTCTTT. Translating it yields CASSTHQGSNAFF. V and J are TRBV14 and TRBJ1-1; the D gene is possibly TRBD1 (5 bases). V gave up 6 bases and J gave up 11 bases, with 19 bases separating them. Germline V lookup: CDR1 SGHDN, CDR2 FVKESK. This CDR3 is 13 amino acids long.

The V and J genes are TRBV4-1 and TRBJ1-2, with no clear D. Germline assignment: CDR1 MGHRA and CDR2 YSYEKL. This CDR3 contains 15 residues. The germline V and J ends were trimmed by 4 bases and 1 base, with 13 bases remaining between them. The CDR3 loop is CASSRHRFRNYGYTF. CDR3 coding DNA: TGCGCCAGCAGCCGGCACCGCTTCCGTAACTATGGCTACACCTTC.

V usage is TRBV11-2 and J usage is TRBJ2-5, with 10 bases aligning to TRBD1. The CDR3 is 18 residues long. Germline trimming cut 3 bases from V and 0 bases from J; bases unmatched to any gene: 10. Germline lookup yields CDR1 SGHAT and CDR2 FQNNGV. This CDR3 reads CASSLEGGTGDNQETQYF. The CDR3 nucleotides read TGTGCCAGCAGCTTGGAAGGGGGGACAGGGGACAACCAAGAGACCCAGTACTTC.

V gene TRBV28 combines with J gene TRBJ2-7; D is perhaps TRBD2 (5 bases). In germline, CDR1 is MDHEN, CDR2 SYDVKM. V dropped 4 bases and J dropped 5 bases, with 12 bases sitting between them. This CDR3 is built from 13 residues. The CDR3 nucleotides read TGTGCCAGCAGTTCAGAAAGGGAGCACGAGCAGTACTTC. Its protein is CASSSEREHEQYF. Looking up the rest from reference TRBV28 and TRBJ2-7 gives the full variable domain: DVKVTQSSRYLVKRTGEKVFLECVQDMDHENMFWYRQDPGLGLRLIYFSYDVKMKEKGDIPEGYSVSREKKERFSLILESASTNQTSMYLCASSSEREHEQYFGPGTRLTVT.

The table lists this clone with many counts. The chain joins TRBV7-2 to TRBJ2-2; 9 positions match TRBD1. The CDR3 extends over 16 amino acids. J was trimmed by 3 bases and V by 7 bases; bases with no gene match: 9. Germline V gene data show CDR1 as SGHTA and CDR2 as FQGNSA. This CDR3 reads CASISTGTGHTGELFF. CDR3 bases: TGTGCCAGCATCTCGACCGGGACAGGGCACACCGGGGAGCTGTTTTTT.